Listed below are T cell receptor beta chains from one sample, sequenced in a study of beta chain features in type 1 diabetes. Some clones are missing from TCRdb's copy, which holds only in-frame ones; the method was immunoSEQ multiplex PCR. The sample holds about 230,000 clones; over 7.5% are singletons and the top ten take about 0.03%. The sample consisted of naive CD4+ T cells from blood. The source is a woman under 30 in good health. Both conserved end residues are part of each CDR3. A D gene is named only where the DNA matches it firmly. Only part of the rows carry a size: once, few, many, or a class if the clone is expanded.

cdr3_nt: TGTGCCAGTGCACGGGCGGGAGGGTCGGAGACCCAGTACTTC
cdr3_aa: CASARAGGSETQYF
j_call: TRBJ2-5
cdr3_length: 14
clone_size: few
d_call: TRBD2
v_call: TRBV6-5

cdr3_nt: TGTGCCAGCAGCTTGGGCACGTCCGATGGCTACACCTTC
cdr3_aa: CASSLGTSDGYTF
j_call: TRBJ1-2
cdr3_length: 13
clone_size: few
d_call: -
v_call: TRBV7-9

cdr3_nt: TGCGCCAGCAGCCAAGATAAGGCCGGGAATCAGCCCCAGCATTTT
cdr3_aa: CASSQDKAGNQPQHF
j_call: TRBJ1-5
cdr3_length: 15
clone_size: few
d_call: -
v_call: TRBV4-1

cdr3_nt: TGTGCCATCAGTAGACAGGGACAGTATGGCTACACCTTC
cdr3_aa: CAISRQGQYGYTF
j_call: TRBJ1-2
cdr3_length: 13
clone_size: few
d_call: TRBD1
v_call: TRBV10-3

cdr3_nt: TGTGCCAGCAGCGGGACACGCTGGAACTATGGCTACACCTTC
cdr3_aa: CASSGTRWNYGYTF
j_call: TRBJ1-2
cdr3_length: 14
clone_size: few
d_call: -
v_call: TRBV7-9

cdr3_nt: TGTGCCAGCAGTGAAGGGCTAACAGGGGTGGTTGCTTTCTTT
cdr3_aa: CASSEGLTGVVAFF
j_call: TRBJ1-1
cdr3_length: 14
clone_size: few
d_call: TRBD1
v_call: TRBV2

cdr3_nt: TGTGCCAGCAGCTTAGAAGAGGGCACTGAAGCTTTCTTT
cdr3_aa: CASSLEEGTEAFF
j_call: TRBJ1-1
cdr3_length: 13
clone_size: -
d_call: -
v_call: TRBV7-9

cdr3_nt: TGTGCCAGCAGCTTAAGTAGACAGGGCGAAGCTTTCTTT
cdr3_aa: CASSLSRQGEAFF
j_call: TRBJ1-1
cdr3_length: 13
clone_size: -
d_call: TRBD1
v_call: TRBV7-2

cdr3_nt: TGTGCCAGCAGTGTCGAACAGGGATTATATAGCAATCAGCCCCAGCATTTT
cdr3_aa: CASSVEQGLYSNQPQHF
j_call: TRBJ1-5
cdr3_length: 17
clone_size: -
d_call: -
v_call: TRBV6-1

cdr3_nt: TGTGCCAGCAGCGTAGTTAGGGGAATGAACACTGAAGCTTTCTTT
cdr3_aa: CASSVVRGMNTEAFF
j_call: TRBJ1-1
cdr3_length: 15
clone_size: once
d_call: -
v_call: TRBV9

cdr3_nt: TGTGCCAGCAGCCTAAAGGTGCCGGGACAGGGGCCCTACGAGCAGTACTTC
cdr3_aa: CASSLKVPGQGPYEQYF
j_call: TRBJ2-7
cdr3_length: 17
clone_size: -
d_call: TRBD1
v_call: TRBV5-6

cdr3_nt: TGTGCCAGCAGCTACCGGGGGACTGAAGCTTTCTTT
cdr3_aa: CASSYRGTEAFF
j_call: TRBJ1-1
cdr3_length: 12
clone_size: -
d_call: -
v_call: TRBV5-5

cdr3_nt: TGTGCCTGGAGCGGGGGCGGGAGCTCCTACAATGAGCAGTTCTTC
cdr3_aa: CAWSGGGSSYNEQFF
j_call: TRBJ2-1
cdr3_length: 15
clone_size: many
d_call: -
v_call: TRBV30

cdr3_nt: TGTGCCAGCTCACCCGTGTTTCGGCGACTCTCCTACGAGCAGTACTTC
cdr3_aa: CASSPVFRRLSYEQYF
j_call: TRBJ2-7
cdr3_length: 16
clone_size: -
d_call: -
v_call: TRBV18

cdr3_nt: TGTGCCAGCAGCCAGGGCGGGGTGAGCAATCAGCCCCAGCATTTT
cdr3_aa: CASSQGGVSNQPQHF
j_call: TRBJ1-5
cdr3_length: 15
clone_size: -
d_call: -
v_call: TRBV5-4

cdr3_nt: TGTGCCAGCAGCTTACCCAGGGGTGAACACGAGCAGTACTTC
cdr3_aa: CASSLPRGEHEQYF
j_call: TRBJ2-7
cdr3_length: 14
clone_size: few
d_call: -
v_call: TRBV7-8

cdr3_nt: TGCGCCAGCAGCTTGGTGTTCAGCGGGAGGGCCGGGAATGAGCAGTTCTTC
cdr3_aa: CASSLVFSGRAGNEQFF
j_call: TRBJ2-1
cdr3_length: 17
clone_size: few
d_call: TRBD2
v_call: TRBV5-1

cdr3_nt: TGCGCCAGCAGCACGGACAGGGGCAACACCGGGGAGCTGTTTTTT
cdr3_aa: CASSTDRGNTGELFF
j_call: TRBJ2-2
cdr3_length: 15
clone_size: few
d_call: TRBD1
v_call: TRBV5-1

cdr3_nt: TGTGCCAGTAGCATACAGGGGGCAGATACGCAGTATTTT
cdr3_aa: CASSIQGADTQYF
j_call: TRBJ2-3
cdr3_length: 13
clone_size: -
d_call: TRBD1
v_call: TRBV19

cdr3_nt: TGCAGCGTTTTTGCGGGAGTGAACACCGGGGAGCTGTTTTTT
cdr3_aa: CSVFAGVNTGELFF
j_call: TRBJ2-2
cdr3_length: 14
clone_size: few
d_call: TRBD2
v_call: TRBV29-1

cdr3_nt: TGTGCCAGCAGTATGCGGGGGTCGAATGAAAAACTGTTTTTT
cdr3_aa: CASSMRGSNEKLFF
j_call: TRBJ1-4
cdr3_length: 14
clone_size: -
d_call: -
v_call: TRBV27

cdr3_nt: TGTGCCAGCAGCCCTTATGGGGGGGCGCCTAACTATGGCTACACCTTC
cdr3_aa: CASSPYGGAPNYGYTF
j_call: TRBJ1-2
cdr3_length: 16
clone_size: once
d_call: -
v_call: TRBV11-2

cdr3_nt: TGTGCCAGCAGTGAACAGAAGAACACTGAAGCTTTCTTT
cdr3_aa: CASSEQKNTEAFF
j_call: TRBJ1-1
cdr3_length: 13
clone_size: -
d_call: -
v_call: TRBV6-1